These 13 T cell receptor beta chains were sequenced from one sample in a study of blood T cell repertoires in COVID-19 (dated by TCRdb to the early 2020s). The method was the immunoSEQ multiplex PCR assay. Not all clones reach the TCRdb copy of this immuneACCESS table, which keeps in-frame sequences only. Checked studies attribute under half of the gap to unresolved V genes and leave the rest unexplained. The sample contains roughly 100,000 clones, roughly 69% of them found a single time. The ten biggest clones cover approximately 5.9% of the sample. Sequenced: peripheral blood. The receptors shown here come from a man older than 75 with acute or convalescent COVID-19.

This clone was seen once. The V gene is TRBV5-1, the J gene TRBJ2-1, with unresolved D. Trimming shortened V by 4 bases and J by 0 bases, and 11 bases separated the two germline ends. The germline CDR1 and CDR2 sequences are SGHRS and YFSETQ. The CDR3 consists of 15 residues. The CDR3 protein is CASSPTMSSYNEQFF. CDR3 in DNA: TGCGCCAGCAGCCCAACTATGAGCTCCTACAATGAGCAGTTCTTC.

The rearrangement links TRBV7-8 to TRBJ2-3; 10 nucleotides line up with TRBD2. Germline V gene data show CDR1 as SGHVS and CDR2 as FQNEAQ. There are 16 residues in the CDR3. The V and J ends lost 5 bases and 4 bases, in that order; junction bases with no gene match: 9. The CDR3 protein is CASSPTGTSEPDTQYF. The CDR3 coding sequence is TGTGCCAGCAGCCCAACCGGGACTAGCGAACCAGATACGCAGTATTTT.

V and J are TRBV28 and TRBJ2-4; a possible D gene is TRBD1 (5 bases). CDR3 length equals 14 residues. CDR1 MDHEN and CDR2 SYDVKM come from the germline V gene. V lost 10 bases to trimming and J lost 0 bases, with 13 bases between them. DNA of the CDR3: TGTGCCACTATGGGGCAAATAGCCAAAAACATTCAGTACTTC. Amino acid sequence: CATMGQIAKNIQYF.

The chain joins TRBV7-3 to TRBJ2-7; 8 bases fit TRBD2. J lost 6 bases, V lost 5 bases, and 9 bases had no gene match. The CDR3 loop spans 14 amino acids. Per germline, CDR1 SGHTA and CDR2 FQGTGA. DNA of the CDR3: TGTGCCAGCAGCCCGGGGACTAGTCCGCTCGAGCAGTACTTC. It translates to CASSPGTSPLEQYF.

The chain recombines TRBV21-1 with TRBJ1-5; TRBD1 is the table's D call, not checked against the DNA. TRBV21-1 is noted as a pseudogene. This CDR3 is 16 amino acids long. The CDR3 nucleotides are TGTGCCAGCAGCCATTCACAGGGGGGTTCCAATCAGCCCCAGCATTTT. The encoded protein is CASSHSQGGSNQPQHF.

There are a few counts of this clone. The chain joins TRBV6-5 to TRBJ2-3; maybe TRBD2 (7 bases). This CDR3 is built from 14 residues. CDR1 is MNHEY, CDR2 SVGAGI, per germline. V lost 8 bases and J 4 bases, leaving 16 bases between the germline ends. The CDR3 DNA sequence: TGTGCCAGCTTAAGGGGGGAGGGCGCAGATACGCAGTATTTT. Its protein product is CASLRGEGADTQYF.

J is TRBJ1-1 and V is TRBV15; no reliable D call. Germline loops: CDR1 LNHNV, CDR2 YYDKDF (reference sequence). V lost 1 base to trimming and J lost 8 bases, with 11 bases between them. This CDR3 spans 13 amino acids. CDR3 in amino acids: CATSRAIPQEAFF. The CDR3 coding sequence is TGTGCCACCAGCAGAGCTATCCCCCAAGAAGCTTTCTTT.

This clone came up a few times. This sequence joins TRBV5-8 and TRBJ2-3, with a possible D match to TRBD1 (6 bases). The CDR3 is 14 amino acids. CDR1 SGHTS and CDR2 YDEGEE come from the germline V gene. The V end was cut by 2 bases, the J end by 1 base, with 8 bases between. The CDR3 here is CASSLHRGTDTQYF. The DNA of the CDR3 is TGTGCCAGCAGCTTACACAGGGGCACAGATACGCAGTATTTT. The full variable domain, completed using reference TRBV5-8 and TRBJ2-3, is EAGVTQSPTHLIKTRGQQATLRCSPISGHTSVYWYQQALGLGLQFLLWYDEGEERNRGNFPPRFSGRQFPNYSSELNVNALELEDSALYLCASSLHRGTDTQYFGPGTRLTVL.

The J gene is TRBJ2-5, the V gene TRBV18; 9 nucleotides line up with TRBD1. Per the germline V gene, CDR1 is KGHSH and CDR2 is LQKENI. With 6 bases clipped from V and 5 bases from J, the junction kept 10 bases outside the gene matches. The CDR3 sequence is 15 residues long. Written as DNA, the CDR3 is TGTGCCAGCTCCCCCGAACAGGGGGCCCGGGAGACCCAGTACTTC. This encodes CASSPEQGARETQYF.

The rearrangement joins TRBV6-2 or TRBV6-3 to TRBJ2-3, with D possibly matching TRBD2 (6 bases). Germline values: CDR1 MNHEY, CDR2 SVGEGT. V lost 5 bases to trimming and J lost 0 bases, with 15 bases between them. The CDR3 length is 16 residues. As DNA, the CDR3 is TGTGCCAGCAGTCGGATAGCGGTCCCAAGCACAGATACGCAGTATTTT. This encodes CASSRIAVPSTDTQYF.

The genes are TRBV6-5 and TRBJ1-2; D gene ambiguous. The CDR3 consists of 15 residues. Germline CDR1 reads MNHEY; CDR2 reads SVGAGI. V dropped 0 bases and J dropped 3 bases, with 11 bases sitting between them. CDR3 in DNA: TGTGCCAGCAGTTACTCCAGTTCGGGAGACTATGGCTACACCTTC. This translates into CASSYSSSGDYGYTF.

CDR3 amino acids: CASSQDRHLTAFF. DNA of the CDR3: TGTGCCAGCAGCCAAGACAGGCACCTTACAGCTTTCTTT. The rearrangement uses TRBV11-2 and TRBJ1-1; D is possibly TRBD1 (6 bases). Germline CDR1 and CDR2: SGHAT and FQNNGV. The V end was cut by 5 bases, the J end by 10 bases, with 17 bases between. This CDR3 contains 13 residues.

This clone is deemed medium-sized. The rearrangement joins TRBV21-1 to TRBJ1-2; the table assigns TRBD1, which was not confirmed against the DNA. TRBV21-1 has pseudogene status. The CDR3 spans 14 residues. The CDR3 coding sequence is TGTGCCAGCAGTCATTCCCCCCGGGACAGTGGCTACACCTTC. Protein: CASSHSPRDSGYTF.